Given below is one T cell receptor (beta chain) in context. What it binds is unknown. The data were taken from a study of cytomegalovirus exposure and HLA in healthy donors. Points from the study as a whole: Later genetic work tied a missense DCLRE1C variant to beta-chain V and J trimming.

PCR amplification relied on 60 Vbeta primers (plus 13 Jbeta primers). The assay was immunoSEQ multiplex PCR, and TCRdb's table has in-frame clones only and misses some. Its table records about 43,000 clones. Germline CDR1 is SGHTA and CDR2 is FQGNSA. V lost 1 base, J lost 5 bases, and 4 bases stayed unmatched. This CDR3 region has 15 residues. Sequenced input: PBMCs. The TCR was taken from a woman aged 25 to 39 in good health and CMV-seronegative. The chain joins TRBV7-2 to TRBJ2-2, with 7 bases that match TRBD2. CDR3 bases: TGTGCCAGCAGCTTAGGTCCAGCGGGAACCGGGGAGCTGTTTTTT. It codes for CASSLGPAGTGELFF. The full variable domain, in which reference TRBV7-2 and TRBJ2-2 provide the parts outside the CDR3, is GAGVSQSPSNKVTEKGKDVELRCDPISGHTALYWYRQSLGQGLEFLIYFQGNSAPDKSGLPSDRFSAERTGGSVSTLTIQRTQQEDSAVYLCASSLGPAGTGELFFGEGSRLTVL.